What follows describes a single TCR beta chain. Its antigen is not identified. J lost 5 bases, V lost 8 bases, and 4 bases had no gene match. The germline V gene encodes CDR1 MNHNS and CDR2 SASEGT. This CDR3 is 13 amino acids long. Naive CD4+ cells had CD25+ Tregs removed. Full-length variable regions came from constant-region reverse primers plus semi-nested Nested Universal Primer A PCR. TCRdb analysed the 5' RACE reads with MiXCR anew, one entry per CDR3 protein. The sample comprises roughly 39,000 distinct CDR3 sequences, about 19% of which are singletons, and about 2.8% rests with the top ten. General study findings and limits: Tumor Treg TCRs overlapped most with tumor naive CD4+ cells. Whole repertoires were not studied in the larger cohort, only one V-J beta rearrangement.

The gene calls are TRBV6-1 and TRBJ1-5; 9 bases agree with TRBD1. Material for sequencing was naive CD4+ T cells sorted from a lymph node. The subset here: naive CD4+ T cells, CD4+CD45RA+CD25-. The receptor was derived from a female donor with breast cancer. CDR3 protein: CASGDRVYQPQHF. CDR3 DNA: TGTGCCAGCGGGGACAGGGTATATCAGCCCCAGCATTTT.